These 7 T cell receptor beta chains were sequenced from one sample in a study of cytomegalovirus exposure and HLA in healthy donors. Sequencing was performed with immunoSEQ multiplex PCR; in TCRdb, only in-frame clones are kept and a portion is missing. The table shows roughly 150,000 clones, with about 89% occurring only once. The sequenced sample consisted of PBMCs. The receptors were gathered from a woman aged 18 to 35 in good health and CMV-seropositive.

As concerns this clone: The junction departs from the called germline gene at one end, perhaps through a read error. The chain employs TRBV6-5 and TRBJ1-1, with D hard to call. The CDR3 has 14 residues. Germline V gene sequence: CDR1 MNHEY, CDR2 SVGAGI. The CDR3, as DNA: TGTGCCAGCAGTTACAGTGGAGCAACACCTGAGGCTTTCTTT. Encoded protein: CASSYSGATPEAFF.

The chain is built from TRBV18 and TRBJ1-1; D is perhaps TRBD1 (6 bases). The V end was cut by 8 bases, the J end by 7 bases, with 23 bases between. Germline loops: CDR1 KGHSH, CDR2 LQKENI. This CDR3 is built from 15 residues. The CDR3 DNA sequence: TGTGCCAGCACAGAAGGACAGAGGCGCTTTATTGAAGCTTTCTTT. Translated, it gives CASTEGQRRFIEAFF.

The V and J genes are TRBV27 and TRBJ1-1; no definite D call. CDR1 is MNHEY, CDR2 SMNVEV, per germline (reference sequence). Trimming shortened V by 3 bases and J by 2 bases, and 19 bases separated the two germline ends. This CDR3 has 17 amino acids. The CDR3 region is CASSFKAGSGFNTEAFF. The CDR3 DNA reads TGTGCCAGCAGTTTTAAGGCGGGGTCGGGTTTTAACACTGAAGCTTTCTTT.

Written as DNA, the CDR3 is TGCGCCAGCAGAACCGGGACTAGCGGGAGAGTACCCCAAGAGACCCAGTACTTC. This gives the protein CASRTGTSGRVPQETQYF. This chain uses TRBV5-1 with TRBJ2-5; 14 nucleotides align to TRBD2. CDR3 length: 18 amino acids. J gave up 1 base and V 5 bases, and 10 bases lay outside the gene matches. Germline lookup yields CDR1 SGHRS and CDR2 YFSETQ.

This clone was seen only a few times. This chain links TRBV6-6 with TRBJ2-7, with TRBD2 matching 12 bases. The CDR3 spans 14 residues. With V trimmed by 6 bases and J by 2 bases, 2 bases remained unmatched. Per germline, CDR1 MNHNY and CDR2 SVGAGI (reference sequence). For the CDR3, the DNA is TGTGCCAGCAGAAGACTAGCGGGAGCCTACGAGCAGTACTTC. It encodes CASRRLAGAYEQYF.

The rearrangement joins TRBV2 to TRBJ2-7, with D tentatively TRBD1 (5 bases). V was pared by 7 bases and J by 3 bases, with 16 bases between. Germline values: CDR1 SNHLY, CDR2 FYNNEI. This CDR3 region has 14 residues. CDR3 DNA sequence: TGTGCCAGCACCGAAGGGGAAGGGTTCTACGAGCAGTACTTC. This codes for CASTEGEGFYEQYF. The entire variable domain, with the rest obtained from reference TRBV2 and TRBJ2-7, is as follows: EPEVTQTPSHQVTQMGQEVILRCVPISNHLYFYWYRQILGQKVEFLVSFYNNEISEKSEIFDDQFSVERPDGSNFTLKIRSTKLEDSAMYFCASTEGEGFYEQYFGPGTRLTVT.

The chain joins TRBV4-2 to TRBJ2-1; 9 bases align to TRBD1. The germline CDR1 and CDR2 sequences are LGHNA and YNFKEQ. With 1 base clipped from V and 10 bases from J, the junction kept 8 bases outside the gene matches. The CDR3 totals 15 residues. The CDR3 DNA is TGTGCCAGCAGCCAAGCACAGGGGGCTACCAGGGAGCAGTTCTTC. This encodes CASSQAQGATREQFF.